The T cell receptor (beta chain) described here comes from a study of molecular identifiers for immune sequencing clone quantification. Overall study results and limits: Jurkat TCR RNA that was spiked in from one cell was reportedly detectable among some 980,000 naive cells. For highly expanded clones, sizes could be underestimated when identical TCR molecules share a barcode.

This CDR3 has 15 amino acids. Per the germline V gene, CDR1 is SGHAT and CDR2 is FQNNGV. Between the trimmed V and J ends, which lost 2 bases and 4 bases, there was a span of 12 bases. TCRdb reanalysed the PCR reads using MiXCR and keeps one entry per CDR3 protein. Of roughly 40,000 distinct CDR3 sequences listed, less than 20% are singletons. Note on this clonotype: Its antigen remains unknown.

The chain links TRBV11-2 to TRBJ2-1, with D perhaps matching TRBD2 (6 bases). This clonotype originated in a human donor in good health. Some libraries in this study had Jurkat cell RNA spiked in. The source material was naive CD8+ T cells from blood, with Jurkat cell RNA spiked in. Indicated subset: FACS-sorted CD8+CD4-CCR7+CD45RA+ naive T cells. CDR3 in amino acids: CASSLSGRVYNEQFF. The CDR3 nucleotides are TGTGCCAGCAGCTTAAGCGGGCGGGTATACAATGAGCAGTTCTTC.